The 16 T cell receptor beta chains given below trace back to one sample, sequenced in a study of blood T cell repertoires in COVID-19. The protocol was immunoSEQ multiplex PCR, while the TCRdb copy is restricted to in-frame clones and leaves out a portion. The sample contains about 42,000 clones, around 89% of which appear only once. Sample: peripheral blood. These receptors came from a human donor in a cohort sampled during active COVID-19.

This clone turned up a few times. The V and J genes are TRBV30 and TRBJ1-5, with a tentative D call TRBD1 (6 bases). This CDR3 region has 16 residues. Trimming removed 1 base from V and 2 bases from J, with 15 bases in between. CDR1 and CDR2 (germline): GTSNPN, SVGIG (reference sequence). The CDR3 coding sequence is TGTGCCTGGAGTGGGCAGGGGAAATTGGGCAATCAGCCCCAGCATTTT. Amino acids: CAWSGQGKLGNQPQHF.

This chain connects TRBV9 to TRBJ1-2; D perhaps matches TRBD1 (5 bases). This CDR3 has 14 amino acids. Germline V gives CDR1 SGDLS, CDR2 YYNGEE. Between the trimmed V and J ends, which lost 2 bases and 1 base, there was a span of 9 bases. CDR3 DNA sequence: TGTGCCAGCAGCGTCGGGGGAGGTAACTATGGCTACACCTTC. Translated: CASSVGGGNYGYTF.

This sequence joins TRBV5-1 and TRBJ1-1, with no clear D. This CDR3 is 14 amino acids long. Germline V CDR1 and CDR2: SGHRS, YFSETQ. V lost 4 bases, J lost 1 base, and 11 bases lay in between. DNA of the CDR3: TGCGCCAGCAGCCGTTCGACTGGGAACACTGAAGCTTTCTTT. Encoded protein: CASSRSTGNTEAFF.

V is TRBV25-1 and J is TRBJ2-3; 7 bases fit TRBD2. The CDR3 sequence is 18 residues long. V was clipped by 3 bases and J by 3 bases; unmatched bases: 15. CDR1 and CDR2 from the germline V gene are MGHDK and SYGVNS. Here the CDR3 DNA reads TGTGCCAGCAGTGACTCCGAGCTTACAAGGACTAGGACAGATACGCAGTATTTT. Amino acids: CASSDSELTRTRTDTQYF.

The chain employs TRBV5-1 and TRBJ2-7; 8 nucleotides line up with TRBD1. Looked up from germline, CDR1 is SGHRS and CDR2 is YFSETQ. V lost 0 bases to trimming and J lost 6 bases; unmatched junction nucleotides: 5. The CDR3 runs 14 residues. CDR3 sequence: CASSLGTGITEQYF. For the CDR3, the DNA is TGCGCCAGCAGCTTGGGGACAGGGATAACCGAGCAGTACTTC. The full variable domain, completed using reference TRBV5-1 and TRBJ2-7, is KAGVTQTPRYLIKTRGQQVTLSCSPISGHRSVSWYQQTPGQGLQFLFEYFSETQRNKGNFPGRFSGRQFSNSRSEMNVSTLELGDSALYLCASSLGTGITEQYFGPGTRLTVT.

The V call is TRBV2, the J call TRBJ2-5, with 15 bases that match TRBD2. Germline lookup yields CDR1 SNHLY and CDR2 FYNNEI. V gave up 4 bases and J gave up 4 bases; unmatched junction bases: 4. The CDR3 length is 16 residues. CDR3 in amino acids: CASSARTSGRGETQYF. The CDR3 coding sequence is TGTGCCAGCAGTGCAAGGACTAGCGGGAGGGGAGAGACCCAGTACTTC.

The chain links TRBV21-1 to TRBJ2-7; no check of the table's D call, TRBD1, against the DNA was made. TRBV21-1 corresponds to a pseudogene. This CDR3 comprises 13 residues. CDR3 sequence: CASSEIGTAEQYF. The CDR3, as DNA: TGTGCCAGCAGCGAAATTGGGACAGCTGAGCAGTACTTC.

CDR3 DNA: TGTGCCAGTAGTAGGGACAGGGGGCGCCTTCACAACACTGAAGCTTTCTTT. Amino acid sequence: CASSRDRGRLHNTEAFF. The rearrangement joins TRBV19 to TRBJ1-1; TRBD1 agrees at 12 bases. This CDR3 is 17 amino acids long. Germline CDR1 reads LNHDA; CDR2 reads SQIVND (reference sequence). V lost 4 bases, J lost 2 bases, and 8 bases stayed unmatched.

The rearrangement links TRBV4-1 to TRBJ2-3, with TRBD2 identical over 9 bases. The germline V gene has CDR1 MGHRA and CDR2 YSYEKL. V trimming: 1 base; J trimming: 2 bases; junction bases outside the gene matches: 7. The CDR3 is 17 residues long. Written as DNA, the CDR3 is TGCGCCAGCAGCCAAGGTGTAGCGGGGGTGTACACAGATACGCAGTATTTT. Its protein product is CASSQGVAGVYTDTQYF.

The chain has TRBV5-5 and TRBJ2-7; TRBD1 agrees at 9 bases. Germline CDR1 reads SGHKS; CDR2 reads YYEKEE (reference sequence). There are 16 residues in the CDR3. V shed 0 bases and J 0 bases; nucleotides not matched to a gene: 4. The CDR3 is CASSLVGTGTSYEQYF. The CDR3 DNA reads TGTGCCAGCAGCTTGGTCGGGACAGGGACCTCCTACGAGCAGTACTTC. Full variable domain (outside the CDR3, taken from reference TRBV5-5 and TRBJ2-7): DAGVTQSPTHLIKTRGQQVTLRCSPISGHKSVSWYQQVLGQGPQFIFQYYEKEERGRGNFPDRFSARQFPNYSSELNVNALLLGDSALYLCASSLVGTGTSYEQYFGPGTRLTVT.

The chain recombines TRBV6-5 with TRBJ2-7; 7 nucleotides agree with TRBD1. The CDR3 has 15 amino acids. V shed 10 bases and J 3 bases; nucleotides not matched to a gene: 15. CDR1 and CDR2 (germline): MNHEY, SVGAGI. This CDR3 is CATILTGTLLYEQYF. In nucleotides, the CDR3 is TGTGCCACCATATTGACAGGGACCCTACTCTACGAGCAGTACTTC.

As to this clone: An end of the junction differs from the germline gene, which may be a read error. The genes are TRBV4-1 and TRBJ2-7; a weak D match, TRBD2 (5 bases). The CDR3 length is 13 residues. CDR1 MGHRA and CDR2 YSYEKL come from the germline V gene. This chain's CDR3 is CASSQPQRVEPYF. CDR3 DNA: TGCGCCAGCAGCCAGCCCCAGAGGGTAGAGCCGTACTTC.

The V call is TRBV9, the J call TRBJ2-1; TRBD2 aligns across 14 bases. Trimming at V came to 2 bases and at J to 4 bases, leaving 5 bases not matched to a gene. This CDR3 has 17 residues. The germline CDR1 and CDR2 sequences are SGDLS and YYNGEE. The CDR3 DNA is TGTGCCAGCAGCGTCGGGACTAGCGGGGGACCTTACAATGAGCAGTTCTTC. Protein: CASSVGTSGGPYNEQFF.

The gene calls are TRBV4-3 and TRBJ2-7; 10 nucleotides match TRBD1. In germline, CDR1 is LGHNA, CDR2 YSLEER. This CDR3 comprises 18 residues. The ends lost 1 base at V and 2 bases at J; junction bases unmatched: 11. Written as DNA, the CDR3 is TGCGCCAGCAGCCAAGGCCAGTTGACAGGGGGCAGAACCTACGAGCAGTACTTC. Amino acid sequence: CASSQGQLTGGRTYEQYF.

The gene calls are TRBV11-3 and TRBJ2-3; 10 nucleotides align to TRBD2. Germline V gene sequence: CDR1 SGHNT, CDR2 YENEEA. This CDR3 is built from 15 residues. The ends lost 4 bases at V and 1 base at J; junction bases unmatched: 2. The CDR3 nucleotides read TGTGCCAGCAGCTCCGGGACTAGCGGCACAGATACGCAGTATTTT. Amino acid sequence: CASSSGTSGTDTQYF.

The chain recombines TRBV7-6 with TRBJ1-3; the D is unclear. Per the germline V gene, CDR1 is SGHVS and CDR2 is FNYEAQ. Trimming cost V 3 bases and J 3 bases, with 12 bases left between them. The CDR3 has 15 residues. CDR3 coding DNA: TGTGCCAGCAGCTTGGTTCCTGAGGGTGGAAACACCATATATTTT. This gives the protein CASSLVPEGGNTIYF. Combining the CDR3 with reference TRBV7-6 and TRBJ1-3 gives the whole variable domain GAGVSQSPRYKVTKRGQDVALRCDPISGHVSLYWYRQALGQGPEFLTYFNYEAQQDKSGLPNDRFSAERPEGSISTLTIQRTEQRDSAMYRCASSLVPEGGNTIYFGEGSWLTVV.